One and the same sample provided the 7 T cell receptor beta chains below, sequenced in a study of spatial heterogeneity in lung cancer. Notes on the study in general: Higher tumor mutation counts went along with higher counts of expanded intratumoral alpha and beta TCRs.

Time point noted: sample taken at primary tumor resection. TCRdb re-called the 5' RACE reads through MiXCR, storing one row per CDR3 protein. The data show 1,400 or so distinct CDR3 sequences, around 13% seen once. No antigen has been assigned to these receptors. The sequencing used lung tumor tissue, collected at surgery. These TCRs come from a female donor with early-stage non-small cell lung cancer.

By frequency in the sample, this clonotype is medium-sized (0.01 to 0.1%). In DNA, the CDR3 is TGCAGTGCTAGACGAGGGGAGCAGGATGAAGCTTTCTTT. Protein sequence: CSARRGEQDEAFF. The chain has TRBV20-1 and TRBJ1-1, with a tentative D call TRBD1 (5 bases). The germline CDR1 and CDR2 sequences are DFQATT and SNEGSKA (reference sequence). The V end lost 2 bases, the J end lost 7 bases, and 14 bases lay between the germline ends. The CDR3 is 13 residues long.

This clonotype is medium-sized (0.01 to 0.1%) by share. The chain uses TRBV7-6 and TRBJ1-4; D gene unclear. Trimming removed 5 bases at V and 8 bases at J, with 18 bases between. CDR3 size: 15 residues. Germline V lookup: CDR1 SGHVS, CDR2 FNYEAQ. The CDR3 region is CASSPSEWEGEKLFF. The CDR3 DNA sequence: TGTGCCAGCAGCCCTAGCGAATGGGAAGGCGAAAAACTGTTTTTT.

This clonotype is labeled as large (0.1 to 1%). The J gene is TRBJ1-4, the V gene TRBV3-1; 8 bases align to TRBD1. The V gene's germline CDR1 is LGHDT and CDR2 YNNKEL (reference sequence). This CDR3 contains 14 residues. Trimming cost V 3 bases and J 8 bases; bases outside gene matches: 5. In DNA form, the CDR3 reads TGTGCCAGCAGCCAGTCGACAGGGGTGGAAAAACTGTTTTTT. Residues: CASSQSTGVEKLFF.

At least ten counts were recorded for this clonotype. The chain joins TRBV5-1 to TRBJ2-2, with a possible D match to TRBD2 (6 bases). This CDR3 spans 17 amino acids. Germline V lookup: CDR1 SGHRS, CDR2 YFSETQ. With 4 bases removed from V and 5 bases from J, the gap between germline ends came to 21 bases. The CDR3 is CASSPGLHGLLTGELFF. Here the CDR3 DNA reads TGCGCCAGCAGCCCGGGACTTCACGGGTTACTTACCGGGGAGCTGTTTTTT. The full variable domain, completed using reference TRBV5-1 and TRBJ2-2, is KAGVTQTPRYLIKTRGQQVTLSCSPISGHRSVSWYQQTPGQGLQFLFEYFSETQRNKGNFPGRFSGRQFSNSRSEMNVSTLELGDSALYLCASSPGLHGLLTGELFFGEGSRLTVL.

This clonotype is medium-sized in the sample. V is TRBV27 and J is TRBJ2-7; 7 nucleotides match TRBD1. The germline V gene has CDR1 MNHEY and CDR2 SMNVEV (reference sequence). Losses at the gene ends were 4 bases for V and 7 bases for J; bases not matched to a gene: 10. This CDR3 region has 14 residues. CDR3 coding DNA: TGTGCCAGCAGTTCCACAGGGGATGGGGTGGAGCAGTACTTC. This translates into CASSSTGDGVEQYF.

This clonotype is medium-sized. The rearrangement uses TRBV29-1 and TRBJ2-7; TRBD1 aligns across 7 bases. The V and J ends lost 6 bases and 5 bases, in that order; junction bases with no gene match: 4. This CDR3 region has 11 residues. Germline CDR1 is SQVTM and CDR2 is ANQGSEA. This CDR3 reads CSVQTGDEQYF. CDR3 in DNA: TGCAGCGTACAAACAGGGGACGAGCAGTACTTC.

This clonotype is labeled as medium-sized. V and J are TRBV4-1 and TRBJ2-3, with 8 bases aligning to TRBD2. V dropped 3 bases and J dropped 2; count of bases not matched to a gene: 7. Germline V gives CDR1 MGHRA, CDR2 YSYEKL. The CDR3 covers 16 residues. The CDR3 nucleotides read TGCGCCAGCAGCCAGTCAGGAGCGGGGGACACAGATACGCAGTATTTT. Protein sequence: CASSQSGAGDTDTQYF.